The source of this T cell receptor beta chain is a study of molecular identifiers for immune sequencing clone quantification. Overall study context: In replicates, the authors split RNA from about 19,000 or 110,000 naive CD8 cells five ways and sequenced four.

TCRdb redid the calling of the PCR reads with MiXCR, one entry per CDR3 protein. The sample lists 70,000 to 95,000 distinct CDR3 sequences, around 20% occurring once. CDR3 length equals 15 residues. The ends were cut back, 0 bases at V and 2 bases at J, with 9 bases in the middle. Germline CDR1 MGHRA, CDR2 YSYEKL. Study-level findings and limits: More than 98% of effector molecules, versus under 1% of naive-cell molecules, belonged to clones above 20 RNA copies.

This clonotype was picked up many times. Its antigen is unknown. This clonotype originated in a human donor in good health. Some libraries in this study had Jurkat cell RNA spiked in. The sequenced material came from naive CD8+ T cells from blood, with Jurkat cell RNA spiked in. Indicated subset: FACS-sorted CD8+CD4-CCR7+CD45RA+ naive T cells. The chain employs TRBV4-1 and TRBJ2-3, with unresolved D. The CDR3, as DNA: TGCGCCAGCAGCCAAGATCCTGGACCCACAGATACGCAGTATTTT. Translated: CASSQDPGPTDTQYF.